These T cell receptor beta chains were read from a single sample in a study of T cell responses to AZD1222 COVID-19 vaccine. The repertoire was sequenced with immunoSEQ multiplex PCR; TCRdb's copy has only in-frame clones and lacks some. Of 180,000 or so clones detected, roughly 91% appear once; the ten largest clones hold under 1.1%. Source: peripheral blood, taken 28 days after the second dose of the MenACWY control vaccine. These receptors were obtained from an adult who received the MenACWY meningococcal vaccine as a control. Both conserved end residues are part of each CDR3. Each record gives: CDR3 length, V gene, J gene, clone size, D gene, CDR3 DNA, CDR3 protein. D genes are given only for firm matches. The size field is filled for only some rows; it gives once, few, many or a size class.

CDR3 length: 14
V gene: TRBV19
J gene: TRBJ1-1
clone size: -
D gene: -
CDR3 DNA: TGTGCCAGTAGACCTAGCGGAATGAACACTGAAGCTTTCTTT
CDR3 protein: CASRPSGMNTEAFF

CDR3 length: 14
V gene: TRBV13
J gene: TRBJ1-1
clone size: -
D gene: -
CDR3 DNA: TGTGCCAGCAGCTTAGGCAGGGGAGACACTGAAGCTTTCTTT
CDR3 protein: CASSLGRGDTEAFF

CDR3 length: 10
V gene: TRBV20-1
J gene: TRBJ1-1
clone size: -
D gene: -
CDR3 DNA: TGCAGTGCTTCGCAGGGAGTAGCTTTCTTT
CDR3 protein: CSASQGVAFF

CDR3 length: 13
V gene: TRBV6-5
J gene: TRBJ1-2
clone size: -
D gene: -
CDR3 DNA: TGTGCCAGCAGTTACAGGGGCGCGAGGGGCTACACCTTC
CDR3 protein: CASSYRGARGYTF

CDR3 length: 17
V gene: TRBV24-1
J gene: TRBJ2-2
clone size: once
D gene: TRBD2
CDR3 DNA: TGTGCCACCAGTGATCCTGGACTAGCGAGGGCTGGAGGGGAGCTGTTTTTT
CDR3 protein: CATSDPGLARAGGELFF

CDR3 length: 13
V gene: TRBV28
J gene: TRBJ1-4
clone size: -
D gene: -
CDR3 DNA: TGTGCCAGCAGTTTGAGGATTAGTGAAAAACTGTTTTTT
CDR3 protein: CASSLRISEKLFF

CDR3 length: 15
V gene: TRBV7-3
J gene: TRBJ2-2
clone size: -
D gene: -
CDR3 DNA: TGTGCCAGCAGCTTAAGGGCAGGGGCCGGCGGGGAGCTGTTTTTT
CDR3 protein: CASSLRAGAGGELFF

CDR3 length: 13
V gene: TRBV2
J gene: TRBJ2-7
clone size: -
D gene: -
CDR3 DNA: TGTGCCAGCAGTGAGACAGTTTTCTACGAGCAGTACTTC
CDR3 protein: CASSETVFYEQYF

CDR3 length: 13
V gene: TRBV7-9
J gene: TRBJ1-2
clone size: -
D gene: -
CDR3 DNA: TGTGCCAGCACGCTTGCGGCGGACTATGGCTACACCTTC
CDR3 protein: CASTLAADYGYTF

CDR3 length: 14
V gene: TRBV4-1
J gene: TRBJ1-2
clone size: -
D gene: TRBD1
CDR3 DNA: TGCGCCAGCAGCCAGACACAGGGGGTAAATGGCTACACCTTC
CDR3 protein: CASSQTQGVNGYTF

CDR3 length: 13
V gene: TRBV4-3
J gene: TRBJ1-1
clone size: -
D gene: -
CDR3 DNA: TGCGCCAGCAGCCAAGGAATGCGGTCTCGAGCTTTCTTT
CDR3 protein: CASSQGMRSRAFF

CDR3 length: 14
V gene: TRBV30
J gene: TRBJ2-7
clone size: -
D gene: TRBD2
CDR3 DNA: TGTGCCTGGAGGCTTGACGGGGGGGGCTACGAGCAGTACTTC
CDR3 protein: CAWRLDGGGYEQYF

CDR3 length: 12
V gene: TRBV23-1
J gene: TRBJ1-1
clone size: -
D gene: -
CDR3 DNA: TGCGCCAGCAGTCTTGGGGCAGCTGAAGCTTTCTTT
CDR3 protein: CASSLGAAEAFF

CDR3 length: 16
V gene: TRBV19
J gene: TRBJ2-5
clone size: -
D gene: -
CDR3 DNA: TGTGCCAGCAAGGGCCCGGACGCATCGATAACGGGGACCCAGTACTTC
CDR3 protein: CASKGPDASITGTQYF

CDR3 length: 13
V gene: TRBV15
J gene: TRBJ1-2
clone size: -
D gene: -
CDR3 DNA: TGTGCCACCAGCACCGGGGGGGCTCTTGGCTACACCTTC
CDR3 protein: CATSTGGALGYTF

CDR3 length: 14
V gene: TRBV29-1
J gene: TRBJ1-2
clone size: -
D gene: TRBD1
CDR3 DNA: TGCAGCGTTGAAGGGAGGGGGCTCGACTATGGCTACACCTTC
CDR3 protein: CSVEGRGLDYGYTF

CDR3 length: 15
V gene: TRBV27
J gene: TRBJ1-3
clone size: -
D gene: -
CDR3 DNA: TGTGCCAGCAGTTTGTCAGGGCGAACCGGAAACACCATATATTTT
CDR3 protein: CASSLSGRTGNTIYF

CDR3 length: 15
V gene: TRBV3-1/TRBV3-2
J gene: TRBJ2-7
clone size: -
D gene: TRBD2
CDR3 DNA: TGTGCCAGCAGCCTCCCGGGGCGGGGGTTCTACGAGCAGTACTTC
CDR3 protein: CASSLPGRGFYEQYF

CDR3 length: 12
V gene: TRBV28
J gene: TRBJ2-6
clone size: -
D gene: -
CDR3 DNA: TGTGCCAGCAGCTCCCCGGCCAACGTCCTGACTTTC
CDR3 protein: CASSSPANVLTF

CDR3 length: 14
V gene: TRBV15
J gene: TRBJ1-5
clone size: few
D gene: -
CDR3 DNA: TGTGCCACCAGCAGAGAAGGGCAGGCCCAGCCCCAGCATTTT
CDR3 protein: CATSREGQAQPQHF

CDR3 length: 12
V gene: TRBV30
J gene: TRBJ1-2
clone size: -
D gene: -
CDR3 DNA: TGTGCCTGGAGTATAGGACCATATGGCTACACCTTC
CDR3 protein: CAWSIGPYGYTF

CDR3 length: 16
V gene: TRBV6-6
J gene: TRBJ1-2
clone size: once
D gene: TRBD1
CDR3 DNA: TGTGCCAGCAGTTACCGGGACAGGGGACGAGCCTATGGCTACACCTTC
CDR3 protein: CASSYRDRGRAYGYTF

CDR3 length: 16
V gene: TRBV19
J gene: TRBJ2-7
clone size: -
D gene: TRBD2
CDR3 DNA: TGTGCCAGTAGCCTGGGACTAGCGGGGCCCTCCTACGAGCAGTACTTC
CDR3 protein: CASSLGLAGPSYEQYF

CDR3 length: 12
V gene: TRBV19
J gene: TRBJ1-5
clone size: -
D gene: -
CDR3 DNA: TGTGCCAGTAGTATACCTAATCAGCCCCAGCATTTT
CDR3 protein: CASSIPNQPQHF

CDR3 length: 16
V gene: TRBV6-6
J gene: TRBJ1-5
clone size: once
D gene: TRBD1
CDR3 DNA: TGTGCCAGCAGCCCAGACAGGGGGCGAGGCAATCAGCCCCAGCATTTT
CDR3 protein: CASSPDRGRGNQPQHF

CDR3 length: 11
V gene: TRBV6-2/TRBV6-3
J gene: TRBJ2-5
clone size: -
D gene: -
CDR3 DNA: TGTGCCAGCAGCCCCAAGGAGACCCAGTACTTC
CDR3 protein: CASSPKETQYF

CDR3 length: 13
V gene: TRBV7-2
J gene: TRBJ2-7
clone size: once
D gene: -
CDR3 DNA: TGTGCCAGCAGCTTTGACACCGGCTACGAGCAGTACTTC
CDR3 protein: CASSFDTGYEQYF